The 16 T cell receptor beta chains in this list originate from one sample, sequenced in a study of CD8 T cells in ankylosing spondylitis. TCRdb reprocessed the 5' RACE reads via MiXCR and lists one record per CDR3 protein. The sample consists of 250,000 to 350,000 distinct CDR3 sequences, less than 25% of them appearing once. The specimen sequenced was blood, either unsorted or a sorted T cell fraction (not recorded which). The receptors shown here come from a female donor with ankylosing spondylitis or in good health (not recorded which).

In its sample, this clonotype was seen a few times. The chain joins TRBV5-6 to TRBJ2-5; no firm D call. V was trimmed by 1 base and J by 1 base, leaving 8 bases between them. CDR3 length: 14 residues. CDR1 and CDR2 (germline): SGHDT, YYEEEE. In nucleotides, the CDR3 is TGTGCCAGCAGCTTGTGGGCTTTCCAAGAGACCCAGTACTTC. It yields the protein CASSLWAFQETQYF.

The chain is built from TRBV15 and TRBJ2-7; 13 bases align to TRBD2. Trimming removed 0 bases from V and 1 base from J; junction bases left unmatched: 6. Germline V gene sequence: CDR1 LNHNV, CDR2 YYDKDF (reference sequence). CDR3 length equals 18 residues. The CDR3 nucleotides read TGTGCCACCAGCAGAGATTCTCGACTAGCGGGAGGTTCCTACGAGCAGTACTTC. It yields the protein CATSRDSRLAGGSYEQYF.

The gene calls are TRBV20-1 and TRBJ2-7; D is possibly TRBD2 (6 bases). Germline CDR1 is DFQATT and CDR2 is SNEGSKA (reference sequence). Trimming left V 0 bases short and J 7 bases short, with 16 bases between. The CDR3 has 14 amino acids. For the CDR3, the DNA is TGCAGTGCTAGAGAATCGGGAGTTGGTTGGGAGCAGTACTTC. Protein: CSARESGVGWEQYF.

The rearrangement uses TRBV19 and TRBJ2-1; D uncertain. CDR1 and CDR2 (germline): LNHDA, SQIVND (reference sequence). Trimming cost V 5 bases and J 11 bases, with 13 bases left between them. The CDR3 length is 12 residues. The CDR3 spells CASSAAARKQFF. The CDR3 DNA reads as TGTGCCAGTAGTGCTGCCGCCCGGAAGCAGTTCTTC.

In this sample, this clonotype turned up a few times. J is TRBJ2-7 and V is TRBV7-6, with TRBD2 matching over 7 bases. V was pared by 5 bases and J by 5 bases, with 9 bases of the junction left unmatched. The CDR3 consists of 14 residues. Germline V gene sequence: CDR1 SGHVS, CDR2 FNYEAQ. The CDR3 loop reads CASSPRRENHEQYF. Here the CDR3 DNA reads TGTGCCAGCAGCCCCCGGCGGGAGAACCACGAGCAGTACTTC.

The rearrangement links TRBV29-1 to TRBJ2-3, with D possibly being TRBD1 (6 bases). Per germline, CDR1 SQVTM and CDR2 ANQGSEA. This CDR3 region has 11 residues. With 4 bases removed from V and 5 bases from J, the gap between germline ends came to 7 bases. CDR3 residues: CSVVRGDTQYF. CDR3 DNA: TGCAGCGTTGTCAGGGGAGATACGCAGTATTTT.

This sequence joins TRBV20-1 and TRBJ1-5; tentative D call: TRBD1 (5 bases). Per germline, CDR1 DFQATT and CDR2 SNEGSKA (reference sequence). The CDR3 has 15 residues. Trimming removed 6 bases from V and 0 bases from J, with 15 bases in between. In DNA form, the CDR3 reads TGCAGTGCACAAAGGGGTTCTTATAGCAATCAGCCCCAGCATTTT. Its protein product is CSAQRGSYSNQPQHF.

The chain combines TRBV12-3 or TRBV12-4 with TRBJ1-1; 12 nucleotides line up with TRBD1. Unmatched junction bases numbered 7, after V lost 5 bases and J lost 9 bases. The CDR3 runs 14 residues. CDR3 protein: CASSGTGGSSQAFF. The CDR3 DNA reads as TGTGCCAGCAGTGGGACAGGGGGCTCTTCGCAAGCTTTCTTT.

The V gene is TRBV5-5, the J gene TRBJ2-4; 9 positions match TRBD2. The J segment lost 8 bases and the V segment lost 2 bases, leaving 5 bases of the junction unmatched. CDR3 length: 14 amino acids. The germline V gene encodes CDR1 SGHKS and CDR2 YYEKEE (reference sequence). The CDR3 nucleotides are TGTGCCAGCAGCTTTAATAGCGGGAGAGACATTCAGTACTTC. Its translation: CASSFNSGRDIQYF.

This chain connects TRBV9 to TRBJ2-7; TRBD2 aligns across 9 bases. Per germline, CDR1 SGDLS and CDR2 YYNGEE. Losses at the gene ends were 2 bases for V and 3 bases for J; bases not matched to a gene: 6. The CDR3 consists of 15 residues. CDR3 bases: TGTGCCAGCAGCGTTGGCGGGAGGGCGCACTACGAGCAGTACTTC. As protein: CASSVGGRAHYEQYF.

The rearrangement links TRBV20-1 to TRBJ2-3, with 13 bases fitting TRBD2. Germline V gene data show CDR1 as DFQATT and CDR2 as SNEGSKA (reference sequence). Unmatched junction bases numbered 13, after V lost 4 bases and J lost 3 bases. The length of the CDR3 is 18 residues. CDR3: CSATRSPGTSGTTDTQYF. CDR3 in DNA: TGCAGTGCTACCCGAAGCCCCGGGACTAGCGGGACGACAGATACGCAGTATTTT.

This clonotype showed up just a few times. This chain joins TRBV20-1 and TRBJ2-1; 8 nucleotides line up with TRBD2. CDR1 is DFQATT, CDR2 SNEGSKA, per germline (reference sequence). Unmatched junction bases numbered 9, after V lost 3 bases and J lost 8 bases. This CDR3 comprises 14 residues. The CDR3 sequence is CSASSSGRGYEQFF. The CDR3 bases are TGCAGTGCTAGCTCCAGCGGGAGAGGTTATGAGCAGTTCTTC.

The chain has TRBV10-3 and TRBJ2-1; D ambiguous. The CDR3 loop spans 14 amino acids. The germline gives CDR1 ENHRY, CDR2 SYGVKD. V gave up 0 bases and J gave up 7 bases, with 10 bases separating them. The CDR3: CAISESTRGNEQFF. In DNA form, the CDR3 reads TGTGCCATCAGTGAGTCGACTCGTGGGAATGAGCAGTTCTTC.

The gene calls are TRBV9 and TRBJ1-6; the match to TRBD1 covers 10 bases. CDR3 size: 14 residues. V was pared by 3 bases and J by 9 bases, with 3 bases of the junction left unmatched. Germline V gene sequence: CDR1 SGDLS, CDR2 YYNGEE. As DNA, the CDR3 is TGTGCCAGCAGCGCCCGGGACAGGGGTTCACCCCTCCACTTT. Translated: CASSARDRGSPLHF. The complete variable domain, with remaining parts taken from reference TRBV9 and TRBJ1-6, reads DSGVTQTPKHLITATGQRVTLRCSPRSGDLSVYWYQQSLDQGLQFLIQYYNGEERAKGNILERFSAQQFPDLHSELNLSSLELGDSALYFCASSARDRGSPLHFGNGTRLTVT.

This clonotype was detected many times. The gene calls are TRBV5-1 and TRBJ2-1; D could derive from TRBD1 or TRBD2 (5 bases each). Trimming shortened V by 4 bases and J by 6 bases, and 17 bases separated the two germline ends. The CDR3 consists of 15 residues. Germline V CDR1 and CDR2: SGHRS, YFSETQ. The CDR3 protein is CASSPPGLSGNEQFF. The CDR3 DNA reads as TGCGCCAGCAGCCCCCCGGGGCTCTCCGGCAATGAGCAGTTCTTC.

This chain links TRBV25-1 with TRBJ2-1; TRBD1 is a possible D gene (6 bases). Germline assignment: CDR1 MGHDK and CDR2 SYGVNS. CDR3 length: 13 amino acids. The ends were cut back, 9 bases at V and 7 bases at J, with 16 bases in the middle. The CDR3 protein is CASKEEQGNEQFF. Here the CDR3 DNA reads TGTGCCAGTAAAGAGGAACAGGGTAATGAGCAGTTCTTC.